This is a list of T cell receptor beta chains from one sample in a study of identical twins. One entry per CDR3 protein results from TCRdb running MiXCR on the 5' RACE reads. The profile covers 150,000 or so distinct CDR3 sequences, with 3% to 4% appearing a single time and about 7.8% taken by the ten largest. Sequenced sample: memory T cells sorted from blood. These receptors originate from a man between 18 and 29 years old in good health. The conserved cysteine and the conserved F or W are not part of the CDR3 here.

TRBV12-3/TRBV12-4 ASSPNSVKETQY
TRBV12-3/TRBV12-4 ASSFPLAGEDTQY
TRBV7-8 ASSLLVRDLSNQPQH
TRBV29-1 SVEQGERREQY
TRBV5-1 ASSFGTSGINNEQF
TRBV5-1 ASSASGTGWSGEQF
TRBV19 ASSIDLASGYQETQY
TRBV12-3/TRBV12-4 ASTKSVDSNQPQH
TRBV5-1 ASSLVGQGAEKLF
TRBV7-6 ASSLGDAYEQY
TRBV4-2 ASSQDPREGREQF
TRBV29-1 SVESGTSGNREQF
TRBV6-2/TRBV6-3 ASSYSKGGYQPQH
TRBV19 ASRANTEAF
TRBV5-1 ASSPGTSGRNGF
TRBV19 ASSTSTGWTGELF
TRBV5-1 ASMLSRGETQY
TRBV2 ASTPGARQGAIYEQY
TRBV6-2/TRBV6-3 ASSYSYRGSYEQY
TRBV12-3/TRBV12-4 ASSARGGAYTGELF
TRBV29-1 SVEASINTIY
TRBV5-1 ASSLTGNMNTEAF
TRBV11-2 ASSLGLRGSRNNEQF
TRBV20-1 SAEFTSSYNEQF
TRBV6-2/TRBV6-3 ASSYSAENQPQH